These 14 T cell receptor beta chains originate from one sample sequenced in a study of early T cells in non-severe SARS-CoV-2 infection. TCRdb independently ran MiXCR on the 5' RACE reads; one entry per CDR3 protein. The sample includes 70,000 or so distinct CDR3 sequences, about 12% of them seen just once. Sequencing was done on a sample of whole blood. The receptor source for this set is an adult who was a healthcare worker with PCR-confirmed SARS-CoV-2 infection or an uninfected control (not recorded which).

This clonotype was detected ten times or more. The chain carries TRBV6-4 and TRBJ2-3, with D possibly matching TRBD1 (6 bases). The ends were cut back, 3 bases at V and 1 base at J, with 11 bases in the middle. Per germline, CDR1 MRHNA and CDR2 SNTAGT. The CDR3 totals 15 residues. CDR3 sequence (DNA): TGTGCCAGCAGTGATTTGCCAGGGGGCACAGATACGCAGTATTTT. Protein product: CASSDLPGGTDTQYF.

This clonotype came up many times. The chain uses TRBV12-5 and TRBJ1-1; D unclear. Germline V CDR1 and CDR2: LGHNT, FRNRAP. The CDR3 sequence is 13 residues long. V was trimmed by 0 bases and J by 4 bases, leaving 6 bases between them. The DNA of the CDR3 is TGTGCTAGTGGTTTGGTACACATCACTGAAGCTTTCTTT. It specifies CASGLVHITEAFF.

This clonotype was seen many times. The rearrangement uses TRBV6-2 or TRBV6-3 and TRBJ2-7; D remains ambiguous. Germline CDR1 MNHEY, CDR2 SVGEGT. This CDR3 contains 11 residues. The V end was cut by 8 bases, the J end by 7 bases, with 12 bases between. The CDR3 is CASCQVNEQYF. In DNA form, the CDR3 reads TGTGCCAGCTGCCAGGTGAATGAGCAGTACTTC.

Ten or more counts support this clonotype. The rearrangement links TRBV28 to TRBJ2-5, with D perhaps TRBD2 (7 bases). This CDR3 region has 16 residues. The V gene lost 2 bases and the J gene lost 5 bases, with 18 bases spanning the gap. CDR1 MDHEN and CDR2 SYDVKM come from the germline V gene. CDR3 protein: CASSLHAGGGGETQYF. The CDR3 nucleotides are TGTGCCAGCAGTTTACACGCCGGAGGGGGAGGGGAGACCCAGTACTTC. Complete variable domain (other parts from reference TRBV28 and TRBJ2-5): DVKVTQSSRYLVKRTGEKVFLECVQDMDHENMFWYRQDPGLGLRLIYFSYDVKMKEKGDIPEGYSVSREKKERFSLILESASTNQTSMYLCASSLHAGGGGETQYFGPGTRLLVL.

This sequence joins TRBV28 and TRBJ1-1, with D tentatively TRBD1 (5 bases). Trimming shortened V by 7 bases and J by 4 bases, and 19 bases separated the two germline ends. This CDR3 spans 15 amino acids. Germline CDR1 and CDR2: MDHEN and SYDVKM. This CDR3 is CASTLGQGSTTEAFF. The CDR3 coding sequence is TGTGCCAGCACTCTAGGGCAGGGTTCGACCACTGAAGCTTTCTTT.

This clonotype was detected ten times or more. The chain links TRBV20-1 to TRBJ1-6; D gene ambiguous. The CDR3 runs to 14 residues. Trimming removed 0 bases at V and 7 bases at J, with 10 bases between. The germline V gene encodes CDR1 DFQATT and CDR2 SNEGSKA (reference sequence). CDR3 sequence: CSARDLGSNSPLHF. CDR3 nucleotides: TGCAGTGCTAGAGATCTGGGCAGCAATTCACCCCTCCACTTT.

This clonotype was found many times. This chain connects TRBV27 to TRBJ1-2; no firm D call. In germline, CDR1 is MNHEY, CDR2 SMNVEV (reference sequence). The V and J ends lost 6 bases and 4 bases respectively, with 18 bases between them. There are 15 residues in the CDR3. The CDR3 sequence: CASRSIFGVSYGYTF. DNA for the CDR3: TGTGCCAGCAGATCAATTTTTGGAGTTAGCTATGGCTACACCTTC.

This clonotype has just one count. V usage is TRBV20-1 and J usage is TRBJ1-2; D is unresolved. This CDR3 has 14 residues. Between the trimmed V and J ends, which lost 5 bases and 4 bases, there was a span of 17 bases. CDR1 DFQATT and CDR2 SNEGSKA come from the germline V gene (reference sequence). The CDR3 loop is CSAEPKWGAYGYTF. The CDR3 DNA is TGCAGTGCTGAGCCCAAATGGGGTGCCTATGGCTACACCTTC.

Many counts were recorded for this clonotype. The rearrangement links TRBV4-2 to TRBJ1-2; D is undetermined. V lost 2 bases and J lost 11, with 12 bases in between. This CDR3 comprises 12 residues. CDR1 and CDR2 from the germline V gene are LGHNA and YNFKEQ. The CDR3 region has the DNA TGTGCCAGCAGCCAAACTGGACCTGGTTACACCTTC. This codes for CASSQTGPGYTF.

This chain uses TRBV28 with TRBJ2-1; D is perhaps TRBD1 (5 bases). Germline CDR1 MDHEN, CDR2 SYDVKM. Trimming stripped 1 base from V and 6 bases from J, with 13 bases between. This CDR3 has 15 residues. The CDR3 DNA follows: TGTGCCAGCAGTTTATCCCACGGCAGGGTCAATGAGCAGTTCTTC. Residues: CASSLSHGRVNEQFF. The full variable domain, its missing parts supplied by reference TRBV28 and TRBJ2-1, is DVKVTQSSRYLVKRTGEKVFLECVQDMDHENMFWYRQDPGLGLRLIYFSYDVKMKEKGDIPEGYSVSREKKERFSLILESASTNQTSMYLCASSLSHGRVNEQFFGPGTRLTVL.

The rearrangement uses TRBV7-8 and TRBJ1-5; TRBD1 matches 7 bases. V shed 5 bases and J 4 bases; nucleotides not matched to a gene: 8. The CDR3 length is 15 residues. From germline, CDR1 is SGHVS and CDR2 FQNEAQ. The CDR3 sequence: CASSPWDRSNQPQHF. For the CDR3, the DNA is TGTGCCAGCAGCCCGTGGGACAGATCTAATCAGCCCCAGCATTTT.

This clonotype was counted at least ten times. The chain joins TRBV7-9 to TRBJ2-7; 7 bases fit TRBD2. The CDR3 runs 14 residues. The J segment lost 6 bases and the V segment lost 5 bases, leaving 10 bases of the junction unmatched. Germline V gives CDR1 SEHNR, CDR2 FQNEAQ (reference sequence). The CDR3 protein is CASSAEGGAGEQYF. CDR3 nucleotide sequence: TGTGCCAGCAGCGCGGAGGGAGGGGCTGGCGAGCAGTACTTC. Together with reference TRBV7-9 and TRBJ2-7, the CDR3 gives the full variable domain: DTGVSQNPRHKITKRGQNVTFRCDPISEHNRLYWYRQTLGQGPEFLTYFQNEAQLEKSRLLSDRFSAERPKGSFSTLEIQRTEQGDSAMYLCASSAEGGAGEQYFGPGTRLTVT.

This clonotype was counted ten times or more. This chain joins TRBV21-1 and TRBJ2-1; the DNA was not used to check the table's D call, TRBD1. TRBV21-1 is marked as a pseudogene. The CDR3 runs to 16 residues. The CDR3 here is CASSKAPEGQGVGQFF. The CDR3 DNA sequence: TGTGCCAGCAGCAAAGCGCCCGAGGGACAGGGAGTAGGGCAGTTCTTC.

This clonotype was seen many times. This chain's CDR3 is CASSSFGTGRSNEKLFF. In DNA, the CDR3 is TGTGCCAGCAGCTCCTTCGGGACAGGGCGGTCTAATGAAAAACTGTTTTTT. V is TRBV7-9 and J is TRBJ1-4; 9 nucleotides match TRBD1. V dropped 4 bases and J dropped 3; count of bases not matched to a gene: 9. Germline V CDR1 and CDR2: SEHNR, FQNEAQ (reference sequence). The CDR3 covers 17 residues.